One and the same sample provided the 18 T cell receptor beta chains below, sequenced in a study of T-cell reconstitution after alpha-beta-depleted transplantation in children (TCRdb year 2016). The treatment or condition label on this specimen signifies: allogeneic hematopoietic cell transplantation with graft depleted of TCRalphabeta T cells and CD19 B cells. The method was PCR. Sequencing was performed on an Illumina HiSeq 2500. TCR library preparation used molecular barcoding, with unique molecular identifiers applied to normalize quantification of the TCRbeta repertoire. TCRdb reanalyzed the raw reads on its own, using fastp at Q25 for trimming and MiXCR for clone calling, and kept in-frame beta chains. Identical CDR3 protein sequences are pooled into one entry, listed with their most common genes and DNA. The sample table shows about 250,000 distinct CDR3 sequences, and under 30% are seen once. Of the sample, roughly 5% falls within the top ten clones.

The source material was PBMCs, mostly from graft donor cells, sampled 360 days after TCRalphabeta/CD19-depleted stem cell transplant. These receptors originate from a female patient aged 2 to 10 who had a stem cell transplant for congenital amegakaryocytic thrombocytopenia, so the T cells may come from the graft donor.

The chain is built from TRBV5-1 and TRBJ2-2; no reliable D call. Germline V gene data show CDR1 as SGHRS and CDR2 as YFSETQ. This CDR3 contains 16 residues. The V end was cut by 0 bases, the J end by 6 bases, with 15 bases between. CDR3 amino acids: CASSLALRQPAGELFF. CDR3 sequence (DNA): TGCGCCAGCAGCTTGGCCTTGCGTCAACCGGCCGGGGAGCTGTTTTTT.

The chain combines TRBV2 with TRBJ1-1, with a tentative D call TRBD1 (5 bases). From germline, CDR1 is SNHLY and CDR2 FYNNEI. There are 17 residues in the CDR3. V was trimmed by 3 bases and J by 4 bases, leaving 21 bases between them. Here the CDR3 reads CASSDGGPSPGGTEAFF. Here the CDR3 DNA reads TGTGCCAGCAGTGATGGAGGGCCCTCCCCTGGGGGCACTGAAGCTTTCTTT.

This clonotype was counted between two and nine times. The J gene is TRBJ1-6, the V gene TRBV18; D not certain. Germline V gives CDR1 KGHSH, CDR2 LQKENI. V dropped 2 bases and J dropped 5 bases, with 1 base sitting between them. The CDR3 extends over 12 amino acids. The CDR3 region is CASSPDNSPLHF. The CDR3 region has the DNA TGTGCCAGCTCACCAGATAATTCACCCCTCCACTTT.

This clonotype was counted only a few times. J is TRBJ2-7 and V is TRBV5-1, with D unresolved. CDR1 is SGHRS and CDR2 is YFSETQ in the germline V gene. This CDR3 has 14 amino acids. V was shortened by 0 bases and J by 2 bases, with 9 bases between the two germline ends. The CDR3 region is CASSLGVGPYEQYF. The CDR3 DNA follows: TGCGCCAGCAGCTTGGGGGTAGGGCCCTACGAGCAGTACTTC.

The chain recombines TRBV9 with TRBJ2-1; D perhaps matches TRBD2 (5 bases). CDR1 is SGDLS, CDR2 YYNGEE, per germline. This CDR3 comprises 13 residues. V dropped 0 bases and J dropped 8 bases, with 9 bases sitting between them. CDR3 protein: CASSVAGFYEQFF. The CDR3 DNA reads TGTGCCAGCAGCGTAGCGGGGTTCTATGAGCAGTTCTTC.

The rearrangement uses TRBV5-1 and TRBJ2-3, with D possibly matching TRBD2 (8 bases). Germline V gives CDR1 SGHRS, CDR2 YFSETQ. V was pared by 3 bases and J by 1 base, with 12 bases between. CDR3 length: 15 residues. The CDR3 coding sequence is TGCGCCAGCAGCTCGGGAGGGGGCCGCACAGATACGCAGTATTTT. Residues: CASSSGGGRTDTQYF.

J is TRBJ2-3 and V is TRBV20-1; weak D call: TRBD1 (6 bases). V shed 7 bases and J shed 0 bases, with 11 bases lying between them. Germline CDR1 is DFQATT and CDR2 is SNEGSKA (reference sequence). The CDR3 is made up of 13 amino acids. CDR3: CSGERGSTDTQYF. In DNA form, the CDR3 reads TGCAGTGGCGAGAGGGGGAGCACAGATACGCAGTATTTT.

The chain carries TRBV29-1 and TRBJ2-1, with 9 nucleotides matching TRBD1. V was pared by 6 bases and J by 7 bases, with 10 bases of the junction left unmatched. Per the germline V gene, CDR1 is SQVTM and CDR2 is ANQGSEA. CDR3 length: 14 amino acids. The CDR3 bases are TGCAGCGTGCTGACAGGGGGTTGGGAGAATGAGCAGTTCTTC. Its protein is CSVLTGGWENEQFF.

This chain connects TRBV29-1 to TRBJ1-6; tentatively, D is TRBD1 (5 bases). The germline V gene encodes CDR1 SQVTM and CDR2 ANQGSEA. With 6 bases removed from V and 2 bases from J, the gap between germline ends came to 17 bases. The CDR3 is 16 amino acids. This chain's CDR3 is CSVNRIRGAYNSPLHF. The CDR3 DNA reads as TGCAGCGTAAATAGAATACGGGGCGCCTATAATTCACCCCTCCACTTT.

This chain uses TRBV27 with TRBJ1-2; weak D call: TRBD1 (6 bases). CDR1 is MNHEY, CDR2 SMNVEV, per germline (reference sequence). Trimming took off 6 bases at V and 9 bases at J, with 11 bases between the two ends. The CDR3 sequence is 11 residues long. In DNA form, the CDR3 reads TGTGCCAGCAGAAGGGGGTTGCGCTACACCTTC. It is translated as CASRRGLRYTF.

This sequence joins TRBV4-3 and TRBJ1-1; D is ambiguous. Trimming took off 1 base at V and 1 base at J, with 10 bases between the two ends. Germline CDR1 reads LGHNA; CDR2 reads YSLEER. The length of the CDR3 is 15 residues. CDR3 in amino acids: CASSQVFLPNTEAFF. The CDR3 DNA sequence: TGCGCCAGCAGCCAAGTCTTCCTACCGAACACTGAAGCTTTCTTT.

The table lists this clonotype with a few counts. The chain employs TRBV10-3 and TRBJ1-5, with 7 positions matching TRBD1. From germline, CDR1 is ENHRY and CDR2 SYGVKD. The CDR3 extends over 15 amino acids. The V and J ends lost 2 bases and 5 bases, in that order; junction bases with no gene match: 6. In DNA, the CDR3 is TGTGCCATCAGTGAGGGACAGGACCTCTATCAGCCCCAGCATTTT. Its translation is CAISEGQDLYQPQHF.

Relative to its sample, this clonotype is medium-sized. V gene TRBV5-1 combines with J gene TRBJ2-2; D possibly corresponds to TRBD2 (6 bases). CDR3 length equals 15 residues. Germline assignment: CDR1 SGHRS and CDR2 YFSETQ. Trimming left V 4 bases short and J 0 bases short, with 10 bases between. CDR3 DNA sequence: TGCGCCAGCAGCGGCGGGACCGCGAACACCGGGGAGCTGTTTTTT. This codes for CASSGGTANTGELFF.

This chain uses TRBV30 with TRBJ1-1; D gene ambiguous. V lost 0 bases, J lost 6 bases, and 11 bases lay in between. This CDR3 region has 13 residues. Per germline, CDR1 GTSNPN and CDR2 SVGIG (reference sequence). CDR3 protein: CAWSVRLGAEAFF. The CDR3, as DNA: TGTGCCTGGAGTGTACGTTTGGGAGCTGAAGCTTTCTTT.

The V call is TRBV5-1, the J call TRBJ2-1; 14 bases align to TRBD2. The V gene's germline CDR1 is SGHRS and CDR2 YFSETQ. The J segment lost 0 bases and the V segment lost 0 bases, leaving 20 bases of the junction unmatched. The CDR3 runs 24 residues. CDR3 residues: CASSLAVDSLRKGTSGSSYNEQFF. The CDR3 nucleotides are TGCGCCAGCAGCTTGGCCGTGGACAGTCTAAGGAAAGGGACTAGCGGGAGCTCCTACAATGAGCAGTTCTTC.

This clonotype was seen more than once but under ten times. CDR3 amino acids: CASSVSSVSGELFF. For the CDR3, the DNA is TGTGCCAGCAGCGTCTCTTCTGTATCGGGGGAGCTGTTTTTT. The chain links TRBV9 to TRBJ2-2; D not certain. The CDR3 length is 14 residues. V lost 2 bases to trimming and J lost 8 bases, with 13 bases between them. CDR1 SGDLS and CDR2 YYNGEE come from the germline V gene.

The V and J genes are TRBV5-6 and TRBJ2-7, with TRBD2 matching over 7 bases. The CDR3 sequence is 14 residues long. Trimming removed 0 bases from V and 5 bases from J; junction bases left unmatched: 5. Germline values: CDR1 SGHDT, CDR2 YYEEEE. The CDR3 DNA follows: TGTGCCAGCAGCTTGGCAGGGAGGGGTGACGAGCAGTACTTC. Translated, it gives CASSLAGRGDEQYF.

This clonotype appeared many times. The chain combines TRBV20-1 with TRBJ2-7, with 8 bases lining up with TRBD1. Germline V gives CDR1 DFQATT, CDR2 SNEGSKA (reference sequence). V dropped 1 base and J dropped 2; count of bases not matched to a gene: 4. This CDR3 spans 14 amino acids. This CDR3 is CSARGGQGPYEQYF. For the CDR3, the DNA is TGCAGTGCTAGAGGAGGACAGGGCCCCTACGAGCAGTACTTC.